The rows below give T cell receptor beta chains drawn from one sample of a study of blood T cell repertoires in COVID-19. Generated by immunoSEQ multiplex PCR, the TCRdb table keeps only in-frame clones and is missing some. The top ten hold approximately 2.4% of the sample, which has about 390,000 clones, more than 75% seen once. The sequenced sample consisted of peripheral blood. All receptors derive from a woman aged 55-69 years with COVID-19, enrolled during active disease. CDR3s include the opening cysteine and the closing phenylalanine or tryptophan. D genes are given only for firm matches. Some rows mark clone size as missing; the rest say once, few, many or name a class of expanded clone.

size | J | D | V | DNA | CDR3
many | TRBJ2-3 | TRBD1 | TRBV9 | TGTGCCAGCAGCGGGGGACAGCTTAGCACAGATACGCAGTATTTT | CASSGGQLSTDTQYF
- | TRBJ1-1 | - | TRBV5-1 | TGCGCCAGCAGCTTGGAAGCCAACACTGAAGCTTTCTTT | CASSLEANTEAFF
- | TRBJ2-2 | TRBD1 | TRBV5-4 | TGTGCCAGCAGCTTGGTACAGGGGGCCAACACCGGGGAGCTGTTTTTT | CASSLVQGANTGELFF
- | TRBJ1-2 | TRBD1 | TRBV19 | TGTGCCAGTAGGGACAGGGTGACGAACTATGGCTACACCTTC | CASRDRVTNYGYTF
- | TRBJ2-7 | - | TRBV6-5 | TGTGCCAGCAGGCGGGGGCAGGGTACCTACGAGCAGTACTTC | CASRRGQGTYEQYF
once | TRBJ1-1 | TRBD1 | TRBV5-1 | TGCGCCAGCAGTGGGGACAGATTGGCTGAAGCTTTCTTT | CASSGDRLAEAFF
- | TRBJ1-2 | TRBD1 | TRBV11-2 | TGTGCCAGCAGCTTGGACAGGGCCTATGGCTACACCTTC | CASSLDRAYGYTF
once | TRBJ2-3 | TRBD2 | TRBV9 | TGTGCCAGCAGCGTAGGGACTAGCGGGGTTTCTAGCACAGATACGCAGTATTTT | CASSVGTSGVSSTDTQYF
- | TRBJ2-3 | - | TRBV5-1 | TGCGCCAGCAGCCGTTCAACCCAGGGGGGTCCCACAGATACGCAGTATTTT | CASSRSTQGGPTDTQYF
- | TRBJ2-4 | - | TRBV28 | TGTGCCAGCAGTTTAACAAGACAGATCCTAGCCAAAAACATTCAGTACTTC | CASSLTRQILAKNIQYF
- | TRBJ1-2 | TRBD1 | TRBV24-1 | TGTGCCACCAGTGACTCGGGACAGGGAGATGGCTACACCTTC | CATSDSGQGDGYTF
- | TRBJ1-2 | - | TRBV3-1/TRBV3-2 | TGTGCCAGCTCGCGGAGGCTGGGATATGGCTACACCTTC | CASSRRLGYGYTF
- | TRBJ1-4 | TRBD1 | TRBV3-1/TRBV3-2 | TGTGCCAGCAGCCAAAACACAGGGGCCTTCGCTAATGAAAAACTGTTTTTT | CASSQNTGAFANEKLFF
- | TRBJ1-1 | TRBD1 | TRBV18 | TGTGCCAGCTCACCCCGCGGACAGGGGCCCCTTTCTGAAGCTTTCTTT | CASSPRGQGPLSEAFF
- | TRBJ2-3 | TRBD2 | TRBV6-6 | TGTGCCAGCAGTCTCCGAAAACTAGCGGGGGGCACAGATACGCAGTATTTT | CASSLRKLAGGTDTQYF
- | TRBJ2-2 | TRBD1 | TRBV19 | TGTGCCAGTAGCGGACAGGGCCCTGGGACCGGGGAGCTGTTTTTT | CASSGQGPGTGELFF
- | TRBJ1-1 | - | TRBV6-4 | TGTGCCAGCAGTGACTCGATGGTCAGGCCCCACACTGAAGCTTTCTTT | CASSDSMVRPHTEAFF
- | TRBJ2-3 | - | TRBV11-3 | TGTGCCAGCAGCTTACGAGAAACAGATACGCAGTATTTT | CASSLRETDTQYF
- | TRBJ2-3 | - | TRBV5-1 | TGCGCCAGCAGTCCGGGGTCTAGTATCGGGACAGATACGCAGTATTTT | CASSPGSSIGTDTQYF
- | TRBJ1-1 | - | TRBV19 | TGTGCCAGTAGTATGCCCCGGAGCGTCACTGAAGCTTTCTTT | CASSMPRSVTEAFF
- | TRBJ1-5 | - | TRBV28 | TGTGCCAGCAGTTTATTGGGGGCTGAACAGCCCCAGCATTTT | CASSLLGAEQPQHF
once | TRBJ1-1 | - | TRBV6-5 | TGTGCCAGCAGTTACGGGAGGAACACTGAAGCTTTCTTT | CASSYGRNTEAFF
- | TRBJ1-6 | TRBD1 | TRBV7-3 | TGTGCCAGCAGCTTTACAGGGGGCAATTCACCCCTCCACTTT | CASSFTGGNSPLHF
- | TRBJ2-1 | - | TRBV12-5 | TGTGCTAGTGGTTTGGTACGTGGCAGAAAAACCTACAATGAGCAGTTCTTC | CASGLVRGRKTYNEQFF
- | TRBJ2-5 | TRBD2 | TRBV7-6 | TGTGCCAGCAGCGCCCGGGGGGGGCCCGGCCAACAGACCCAGTACTTC | CASSARGGPGQQTQYF
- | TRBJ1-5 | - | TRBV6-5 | TGTGCCAGCAGACCTACAGGGTGGAACAATCAGCCCCAGCATTTT | CASRPTGWNNQPQHF
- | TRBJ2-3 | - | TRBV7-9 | TGTGCCAGCAGCCGACAGGAGACTAGCACAGATACGCAGTATTTT | CASSRQETSTDTQYF
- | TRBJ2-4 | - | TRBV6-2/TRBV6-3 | TGTGCCAGCAGCTCGCAGGGGATAGCCAAAAACATTCAGTACTTC | CASSSQGIAKNIQYF
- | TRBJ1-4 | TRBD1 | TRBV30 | TGTGCCTGGAGTTTGACAGGGAGGAATGAAAAACTGTTTTTT | CAWSLTGRNEKLFF
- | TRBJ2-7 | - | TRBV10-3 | TGTGCCATCAGTGGACAGGTGGGGTCCTACGAGCAGTACTTC | CAISGQVGSYEQYF
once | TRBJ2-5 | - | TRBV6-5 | TGTGCCAGCAGTTACGGGGGCAGCCGCTACCAAGAGACCCAGTACTTC | CASSYGGSRYQETQYF
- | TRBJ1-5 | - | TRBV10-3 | TGTGCCATCAGGGACAGCGATCAGCCCCAGCATTTT | CAIRDSDQPQHF
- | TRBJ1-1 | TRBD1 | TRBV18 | TGTGCCAGCTCACGTCAGATAGGGACAGGGGGAGTGAACACTGAAGCTTTCTTT | CASSRQIGTGGVNTEAFF
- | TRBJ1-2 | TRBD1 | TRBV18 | TGTGCCAGCTCACCTCCGGGACAGGGGGCGAGAGGCTACACCTTC | CASSPPGQGARGYTF
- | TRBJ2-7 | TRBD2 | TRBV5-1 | TGCGCCAGCGGAGGGACTAGCGGGACCTACGAGCAGTACTTC | CASGGTSGTYEQYF
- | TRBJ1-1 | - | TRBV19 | TGTGCCAGTAGTCCCTTAGGGGGGGGCAACACTGAAGCTTTCTTT | CASSPLGGGNTEAFF
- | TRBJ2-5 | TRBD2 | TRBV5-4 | TGTGCCAGCAGCTTGCCCCCCGGCGGGGGGGCCGAGACCCAGTACTTC | CASSLPPGGGAETQYF
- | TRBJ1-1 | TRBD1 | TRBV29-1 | TGCAGCGCCAGACAGGGGGCGCAGAACACTGAAGCTTTCTTT | CSARQGAQNTEAFF
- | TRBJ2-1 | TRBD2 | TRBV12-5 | TGTGCTAGTGGTTTGGTAGTGGATAGCGGGGGCGCGATCTACAATGAGCAGTTCTTC | CASGLVVDSGGAIYNEQFF
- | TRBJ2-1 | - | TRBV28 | TGTGCCAGCAGTTTAATATATGAGACAGAATACAATGAGCAGTTCTTC | CASSLIYETEYNEQFF
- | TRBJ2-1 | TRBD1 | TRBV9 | TGTGCCAGCAGCAGAGGGACAGGGGGTTCCTACAATGAGCAGTTCTTC | CASSRGTGGSYNEQFF
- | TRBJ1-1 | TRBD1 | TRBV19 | TGTGCCAGTAGTTCTCGGACAGGGCGAACTGAAGCTTTCTTT | CASSSRTGRTEAFF
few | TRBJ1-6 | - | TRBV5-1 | TGCGCCAGCAACCCAGGCCAGGGATCACCCCTCCACTTT | CASNPGQGSPLHF
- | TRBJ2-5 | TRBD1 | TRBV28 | TGTGCCAGCAGTCACTCCAGGGGGCTGAGAAGAGAGACCCAGTACTTC | CASSHSRGLRRETQYF
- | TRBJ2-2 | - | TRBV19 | TGTGCCAGTAGTATCGAGGGGGGGACCGGGGAGCTGTTTTTT | CASSIEGGTGELFF
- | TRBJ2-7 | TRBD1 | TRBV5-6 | TGTGCCAGCAGCTTGAGGGGACAGGGGAATGGCGAGCAGTACTTC | CASSLRGQGNGEQYF
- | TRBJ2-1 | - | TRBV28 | TGTGCCAGCAGTTTAAGGGGTGGCAGTAAGTACAATGAGCAGTTCTTC | CASSLRGGSKYNEQFF
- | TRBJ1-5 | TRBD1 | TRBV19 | TGTGCCAGTAAGGTACAGGGGACGGGCAATCAGCCCCAGCATTTT | CASKVQGTGNQPQHF
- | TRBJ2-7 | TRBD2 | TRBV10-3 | TGTGCCATCAGTGCGATCGGTAGCGGGATCAACTACGAGCAGTACTTC | CAISAIGSGINYEQYF
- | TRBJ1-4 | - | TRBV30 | TGTGCCCTTTCCGGGACTCGGACTAATGAAAAACTGTTTTTT | CALSGTRTNEKLFF
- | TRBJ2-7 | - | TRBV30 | TGTGCCTTAAGACAGTCACCCACCTACGAGCAGTACTTC | CALRQSPTYEQYF
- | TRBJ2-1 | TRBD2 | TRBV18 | TGTGCCAGCTCACCGGTAGCGGGGGGCGTCAATGAGCAGTTCTTC | CASSPVAGGVNEQFF
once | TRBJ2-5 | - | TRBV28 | TGTGCGACGGCTCCCTATTCAGGTCGGGGAGAAGAGACCCAGTACTTC | CATAPYSGRGEETQYF